The 12 T cell receptor beta chains below were found in one sample sequenced in a study of T-cell reconstitution after alpha-beta-depleted transplantation in children. The TCRbeta library was prepared with unique molecular identifiers. MiXCR, applied by TCRdb to the PCR reads, yields one record per CDR3 protein. The table lists 300,000 or so distinct CDR3 sequences, more than 9% of them singletons. Sequencing used PBMCs from the stem cell graft donor, obtained from the stem cell graft. The source of these receptors is a human donor who donated a stem cell graft to a child with SCID.

This clonotype came up many times. The CDR3 DNA follows: TGTGCCAGCAGTGAAAACCTGGCCACCGGGGAGCTGTTTTTT. As protein: CASSENLATGELFF. The gene calls are TRBV2 and TRBJ2-2; no reliable D call. Germline CDR1 and CDR2: SNHLY and FYNNEI. The CDR3 sequence is 14 residues long. V was cut by 2 bases and J by 4 bases, with 8 bases left in between.

The chain carries TRBV7-9 and TRBJ2-5, with D possibly matching TRBD2 (5 bases). V lost 0 bases and J lost 2, with 13 bases in between. This CDR3 comprises 16 residues. The germline V gene has CDR1 SEHNR and CDR2 FQNEAQ (reference sequence). The chain's CDR3 is CASSLAAGWDQETQYF. CDR3 nucleotides: TGTGCCAGCAGCTTAGCGGCGGGTTGGGATCAAGAGACCCAGTACTTC.

The V call is TRBV5-4, the J call TRBJ2-2; no reliable D call. V was shortened by 0 bases and J by 7 bases, with 7 bases between the two germline ends. Per the germline V gene, CDR1 is SGHNT and CDR2 is YYREEE (reference sequence). This CDR3 is built from 13 residues. DNA for the CDR3: TGTGCCAGCAGCTTGGAAGGGATCGGGGAGCTGTTTTTT. This translates into CASSLEGIGELFF.

A word on this clonotype: A read error may account for a junction end that differs from germline. The chain joins TRBV20-1 to TRBJ2-1; 11 nucleotides agree with TRBD2. Germline assignment: CDR1 DFQATT and CDR2 SNEGSKA (reference sequence). The CDR3 spans 17 residues. DNA of the CDR3: TGCAGTGCCAGAGCCCCACTAGCGGGGGCCATCTCTGTAGAGCAGTTCTTC. This translates into CSARAPLAGAISVEQFF.

This chain uses TRBV5-1 with TRBJ1-1, with D maybe TRBD1 (5 bases). Trimming cost V 0 bases and J 6 bases, with 12 bases left between them. Germline V gives CDR1 SGHRS, CDR2 YFSETQ. This CDR3 is 14 amino acids long. The CDR3 sequence is CASSLVRGDAEAFF. CDR3 nucleotides: TGCGCCAGCAGCTTGGTACGGGGGGACGCTGAAGCTTTCTTT. The variable domain in full, completed from reference TRBV5-1 and TRBJ1-1, reads KAGVTQTPRYLIKTRGQQVTLSCSPISGHRSVSWYQQTPGQGLQFLFEYFSETQRNKGNFPGRFSGRQFSNSRSEMNVSTLELGDSALYLCASSLVRGDAEAFFGQGTRLTVV.

The chain carries TRBV25-1 and TRBJ2-3; D is uncertain. Trimming cost V 3 bases and J 4 bases, with 11 bases left between them. Germline V gives CDR1 MGHDK, CDR2 SYGVNS. This CDR3 contains 14 residues. The CDR3 sequence: CASSDVGLADTQYF. The CDR3 nucleotides are TGTGCCAGCAGTGACGTAGGGTTGGCAGATACGCAGTATTTT.

The chain has TRBV19 and TRBJ2-7; D is unresolved. This CDR3 has 14 amino acids. Germline CDR1 and CDR2: LNHDA and SQIVND (reference sequence). V was clipped by 4 bases and J by 2 bases, with 12 bases between them. In DNA, the CDR3 is TGTGCCAGTAGTAGTATGGTTGGAGCCTACGAGCAGTACTTC. Translation gives CASSSMVGAYEQYF. Using reference TRBV19 and TRBJ2-7 for the parts outside the CDR3, the full variable domain is DGGITQSPKYLFRKEGQNVTLSCEQNLNHDAMYWYRQDPGQGLRLIYYSQIVNDFQKGDIAEGYSVSREKKESFPLTVTSAQKNPTAFYLCASSSMVGAYEQYFGPGTRLTVT.

The chain joins TRBV11-2 to TRBJ2-1; D is possibly TRBD1 (7 bases). Trimming cost V 6 bases and J 7 bases, with 19 bases left between them. This CDR3 contains 15 residues. The germline V gene encodes CDR1 SGHAT and CDR2 FQNNGV. The CDR3 sequence: CASSPQGGSSNEQFF. Here the CDR3 DNA reads TGTGCCAGCAGTCCTCAGGGGGGCTCCTCGAATGAGCAGTTCTTC.

This clonotype was seen only a few times. The rearrangement joins TRBV27 to TRBJ2-7; tentatively, D is TRBD1 (6 bases). Trimming took 3 bases from V and 2 from J, leaving 14 bases between them. The CDR3 length is 15 residues. Germline loops: CDR1 MNHEY, CDR2 SMNVEV (reference sequence). CDR3 residues: CASSFGGFATYEQYF. CDR3 nucleotide sequence: TGTGCCAGCAGTTTTGGGGGCTTCGCGACCTACGAGCAGTACTTC.

V usage is TRBV5-1 and J usage is TRBJ2-5; D is uncertain. In germline, CDR1 is SGHRS, CDR2 YFSETQ. CDR3 length: 14 residues. V was clipped by 2 bases and J by 3 bases, with 11 bases between them. The CDR3 spells CASSFRVDEETQYF. The CDR3, as DNA: TGCGCCAGCAGCTTTCGGGTTGACGAAGAGACCCAGTACTTC.

The chain couples TRBV3-1 to TRBJ1-1; no clear D gene. Germline V CDR1 and CDR2: LGHDT, YNNKEL (reference sequence). The CDR3 has 18 amino acids. Trimming stripped 3 bases from V and 5 bases from J, with 25 bases between. This CDR3 is CASSQPILKGPAGTEAFF. CDR3 nucleotides: TGTGCCAGCAGCCAGCCGATCCTCAAAGGTCCCGCGGGGACTGAAGCTTTCTTT.

This chain uses TRBV5-1 with TRBJ2-3; no clear D. The germline CDR1 and CDR2 sequences are SGHRS and YFSETQ. This CDR3 contains 14 residues. V was clipped by 3 bases and J by 1 base, with 9 bases between them. This CDR3 is CASSYGPGTDTQYF. CDR3 DNA: TGCGCCAGCAGCTACGGACCCGGCACAGATACGCAGTATTTT.